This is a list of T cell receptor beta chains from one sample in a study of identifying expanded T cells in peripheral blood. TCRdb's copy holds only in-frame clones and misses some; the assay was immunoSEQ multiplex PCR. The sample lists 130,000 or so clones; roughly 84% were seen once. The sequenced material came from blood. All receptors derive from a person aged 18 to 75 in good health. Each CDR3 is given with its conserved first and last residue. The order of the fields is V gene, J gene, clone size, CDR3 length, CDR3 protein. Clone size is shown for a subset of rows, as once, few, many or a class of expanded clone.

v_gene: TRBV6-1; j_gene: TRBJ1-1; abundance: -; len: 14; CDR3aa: CASARGGRNTEAFF
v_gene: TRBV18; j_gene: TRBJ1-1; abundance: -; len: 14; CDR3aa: CASSPGQMNTEAFF
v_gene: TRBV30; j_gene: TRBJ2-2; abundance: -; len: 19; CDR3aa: CAWSAGHHRLTSTTGELFF
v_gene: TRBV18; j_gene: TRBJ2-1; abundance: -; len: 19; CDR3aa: CASSAPGLAGGNSYNEQFF
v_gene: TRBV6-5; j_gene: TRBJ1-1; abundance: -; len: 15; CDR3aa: CASSYGGAMNTEAFF
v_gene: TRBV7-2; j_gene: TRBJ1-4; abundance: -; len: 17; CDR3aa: CASSHSIPGNPNEKLFF
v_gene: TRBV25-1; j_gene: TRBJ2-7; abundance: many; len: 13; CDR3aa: CASSDRTGNEQYF
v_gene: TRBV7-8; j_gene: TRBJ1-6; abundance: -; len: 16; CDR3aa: CASSLVRGARNSPLHF
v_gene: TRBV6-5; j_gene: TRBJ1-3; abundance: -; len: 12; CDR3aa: CASSQAGNTIYF
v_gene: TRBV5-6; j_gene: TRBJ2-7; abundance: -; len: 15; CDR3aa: CASSLQRLHLLEQYF